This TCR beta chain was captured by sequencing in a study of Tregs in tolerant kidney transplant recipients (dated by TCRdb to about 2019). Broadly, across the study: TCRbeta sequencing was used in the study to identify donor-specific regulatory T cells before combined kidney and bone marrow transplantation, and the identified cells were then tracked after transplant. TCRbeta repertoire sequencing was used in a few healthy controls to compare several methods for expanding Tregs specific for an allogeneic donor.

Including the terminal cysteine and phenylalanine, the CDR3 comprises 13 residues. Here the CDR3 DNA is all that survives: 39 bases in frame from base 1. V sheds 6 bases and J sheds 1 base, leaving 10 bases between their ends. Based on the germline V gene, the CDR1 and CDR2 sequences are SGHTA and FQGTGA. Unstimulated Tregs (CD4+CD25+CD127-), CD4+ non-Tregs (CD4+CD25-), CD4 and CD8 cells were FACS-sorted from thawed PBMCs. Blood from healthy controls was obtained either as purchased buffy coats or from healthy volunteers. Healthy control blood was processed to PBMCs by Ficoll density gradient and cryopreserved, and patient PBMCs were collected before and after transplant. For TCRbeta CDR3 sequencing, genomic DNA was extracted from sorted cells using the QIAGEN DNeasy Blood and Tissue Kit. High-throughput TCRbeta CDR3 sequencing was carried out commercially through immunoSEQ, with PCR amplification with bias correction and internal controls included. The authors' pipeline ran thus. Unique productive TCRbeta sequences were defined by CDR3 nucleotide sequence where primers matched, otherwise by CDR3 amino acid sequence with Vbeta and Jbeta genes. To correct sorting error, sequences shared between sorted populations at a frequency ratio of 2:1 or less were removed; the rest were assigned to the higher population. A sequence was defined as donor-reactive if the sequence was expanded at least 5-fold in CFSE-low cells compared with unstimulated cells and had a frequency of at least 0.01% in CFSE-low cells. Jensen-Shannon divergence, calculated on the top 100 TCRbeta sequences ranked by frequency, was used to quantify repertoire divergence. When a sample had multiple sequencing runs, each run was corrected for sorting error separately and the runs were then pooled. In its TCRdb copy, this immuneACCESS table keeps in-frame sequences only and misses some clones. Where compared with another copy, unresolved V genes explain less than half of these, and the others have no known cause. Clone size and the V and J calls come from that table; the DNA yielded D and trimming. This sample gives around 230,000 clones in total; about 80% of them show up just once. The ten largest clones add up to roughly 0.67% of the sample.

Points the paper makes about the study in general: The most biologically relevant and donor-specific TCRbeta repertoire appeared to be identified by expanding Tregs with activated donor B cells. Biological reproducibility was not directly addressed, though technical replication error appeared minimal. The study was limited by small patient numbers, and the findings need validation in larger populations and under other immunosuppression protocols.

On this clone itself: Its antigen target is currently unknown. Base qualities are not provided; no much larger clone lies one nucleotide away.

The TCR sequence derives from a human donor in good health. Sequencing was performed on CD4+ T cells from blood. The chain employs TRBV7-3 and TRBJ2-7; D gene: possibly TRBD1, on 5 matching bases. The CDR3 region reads CASSRDRSYEQYF. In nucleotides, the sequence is TGTGCCAGCAGTCGAGACAGATCCTACGAGCAGTACTTC. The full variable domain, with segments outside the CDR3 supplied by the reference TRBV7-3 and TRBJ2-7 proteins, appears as GAGVSQTPSNKVTEKGKYVELRCDPISGHTALYWYRQSLGQGPEFLIYFQGTGAADDSGLPNDRFFAVRPEGSVSTLKIQRTERGDSAVYLCASSRDRSYEQYFGPGTRLTVT.